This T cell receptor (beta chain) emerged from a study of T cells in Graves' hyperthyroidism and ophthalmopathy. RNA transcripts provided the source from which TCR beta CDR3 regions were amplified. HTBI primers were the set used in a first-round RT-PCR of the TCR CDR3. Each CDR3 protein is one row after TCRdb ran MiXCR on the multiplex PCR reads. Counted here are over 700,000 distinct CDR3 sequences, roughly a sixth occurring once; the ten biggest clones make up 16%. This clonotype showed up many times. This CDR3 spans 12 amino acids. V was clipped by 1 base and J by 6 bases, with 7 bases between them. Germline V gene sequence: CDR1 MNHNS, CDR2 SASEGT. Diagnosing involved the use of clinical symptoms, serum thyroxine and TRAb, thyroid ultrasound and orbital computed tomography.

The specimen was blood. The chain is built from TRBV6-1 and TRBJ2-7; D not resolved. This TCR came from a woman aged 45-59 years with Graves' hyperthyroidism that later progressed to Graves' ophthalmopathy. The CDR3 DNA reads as TGTGCCAGCAGTGAAGTGCCAGTCGAGCAGTACTTC. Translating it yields CASSEVPVEQYF.